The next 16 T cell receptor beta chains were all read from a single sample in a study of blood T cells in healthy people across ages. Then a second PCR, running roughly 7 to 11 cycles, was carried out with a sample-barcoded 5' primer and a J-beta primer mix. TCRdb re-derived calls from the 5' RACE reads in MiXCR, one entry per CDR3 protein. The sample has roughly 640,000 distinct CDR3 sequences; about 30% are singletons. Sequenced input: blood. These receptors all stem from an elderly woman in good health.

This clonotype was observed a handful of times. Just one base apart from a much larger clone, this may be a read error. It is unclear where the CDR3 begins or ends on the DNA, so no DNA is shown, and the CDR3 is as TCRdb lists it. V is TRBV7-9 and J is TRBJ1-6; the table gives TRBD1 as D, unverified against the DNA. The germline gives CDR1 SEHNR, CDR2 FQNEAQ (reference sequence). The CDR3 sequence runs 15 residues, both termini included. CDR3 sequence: CASSFGQGINSPPHF.

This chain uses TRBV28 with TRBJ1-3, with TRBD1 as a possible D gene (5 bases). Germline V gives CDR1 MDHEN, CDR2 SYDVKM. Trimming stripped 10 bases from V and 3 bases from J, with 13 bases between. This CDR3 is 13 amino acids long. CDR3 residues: CAIQPGLGNTIYF. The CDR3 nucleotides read TGTGCCATACAACCGGGACTTGGAAACACCATATATTTT. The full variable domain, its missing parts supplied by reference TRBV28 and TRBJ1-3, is DVKVTQSSRYLVKRTGEKVFLECVQDMDHENMFWYRQDPGLGLRLIYFSYDVKMKEKGDIPEGYSVSREKKERFSLILESASTNQTSMYLCAIQPGLGNTIYFGEGSWLTVV.

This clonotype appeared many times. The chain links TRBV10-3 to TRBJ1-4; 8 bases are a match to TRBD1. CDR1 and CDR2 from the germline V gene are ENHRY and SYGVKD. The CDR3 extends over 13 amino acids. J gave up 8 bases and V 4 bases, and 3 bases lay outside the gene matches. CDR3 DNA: TGTGCCATCAGTGGAACAGGGGGGGAAAAACTGTTTTTT. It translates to CAISGTGGEKLFF.

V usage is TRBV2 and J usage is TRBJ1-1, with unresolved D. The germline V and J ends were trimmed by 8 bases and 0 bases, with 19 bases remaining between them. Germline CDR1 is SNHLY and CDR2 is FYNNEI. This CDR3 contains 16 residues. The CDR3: CASLSRLLFMNTEAFF. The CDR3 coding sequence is TGTGCCAGCCTGAGCAGGTTACTCTTCATGAACACTGAAGCTTTCTTT. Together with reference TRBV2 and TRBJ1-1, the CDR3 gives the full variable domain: EPEVTQTPSHQVTQMGQEVILRCVPISNHLYFYWYRQILGQKVEFLVSFYNNEISEKSEIFDDQFSVERPDGSNFTLKIRSTKLEDSAMYFCASLSRLLFMNTEAFFGQGTRLTVV.

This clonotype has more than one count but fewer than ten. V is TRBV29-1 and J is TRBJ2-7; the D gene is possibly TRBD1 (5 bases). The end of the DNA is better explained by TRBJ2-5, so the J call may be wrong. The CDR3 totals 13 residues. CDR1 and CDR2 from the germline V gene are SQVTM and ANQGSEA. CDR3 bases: TGCAGCGTTGAAGAGGGGCAGAGAGAGACCCAGTACTTC. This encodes CSVEEGQRETQYF.

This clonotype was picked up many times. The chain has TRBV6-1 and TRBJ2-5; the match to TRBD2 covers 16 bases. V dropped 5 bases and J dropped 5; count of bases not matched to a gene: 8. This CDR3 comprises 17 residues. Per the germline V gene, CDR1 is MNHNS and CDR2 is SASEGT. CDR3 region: CASSTGTSGGAGETQYF. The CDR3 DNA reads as TGTGCCAGCAGTACCGGGACTAGCGGGGGGGCAGGGGAGACCCAGTACTTC.

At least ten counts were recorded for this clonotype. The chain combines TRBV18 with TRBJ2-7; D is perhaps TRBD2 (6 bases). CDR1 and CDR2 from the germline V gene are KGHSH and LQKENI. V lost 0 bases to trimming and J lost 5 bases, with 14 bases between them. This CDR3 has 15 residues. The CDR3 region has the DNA TGTGCCAGCTCACCACCCGGCGGGAAATCCAACGAGCAGTACTTC. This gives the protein CASSPPGGKSNEQYF.

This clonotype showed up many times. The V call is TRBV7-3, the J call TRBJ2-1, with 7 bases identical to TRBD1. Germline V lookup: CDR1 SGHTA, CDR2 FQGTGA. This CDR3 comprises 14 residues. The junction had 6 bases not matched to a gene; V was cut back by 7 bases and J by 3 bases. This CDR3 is CASKRGLGYNEQFF. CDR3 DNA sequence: TGTGCCAGCAAAAGGGGGCTAGGCTACAATGAGCAGTTCTTC.

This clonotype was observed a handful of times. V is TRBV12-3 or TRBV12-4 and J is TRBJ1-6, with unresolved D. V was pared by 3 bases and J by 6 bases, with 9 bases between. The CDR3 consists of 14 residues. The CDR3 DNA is TGTGCCAGCAGTTTCCCCGGAGCTAATTCACCCCTCCACTTT. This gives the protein CASSFPGANSPLHF.

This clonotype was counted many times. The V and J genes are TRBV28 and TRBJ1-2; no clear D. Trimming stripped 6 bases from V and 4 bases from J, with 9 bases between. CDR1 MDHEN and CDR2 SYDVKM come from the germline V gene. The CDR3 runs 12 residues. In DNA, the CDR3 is TGTGCCAGCAGCTCTCTGAGCTATGGCTACACCTTC. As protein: CASSSLSYGYTF.

This CDR3 reads CASSLGRLTNEKLFF. The DNA of the CDR3 is TGCGCCAGCAGCTTGGGAAGGCTAACTAATGAAAAACTGTTTTTT. The V call is TRBV5-1, the J call TRBJ1-4; no clear D gene. The CDR3 is made up of 15 amino acids. Deletions cut 0 bases from V and 1 base from J, with 7 bases between. Germline V lookup: CDR1 SGHRS, CDR2 YFSETQ.

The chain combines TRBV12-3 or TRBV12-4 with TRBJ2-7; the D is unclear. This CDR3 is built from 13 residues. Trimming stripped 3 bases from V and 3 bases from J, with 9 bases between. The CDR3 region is CASSFNGDYEQYF. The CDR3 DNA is TGTGCCAGCAGTTTTAACGGAGACTACGAGCAGTACTTC.

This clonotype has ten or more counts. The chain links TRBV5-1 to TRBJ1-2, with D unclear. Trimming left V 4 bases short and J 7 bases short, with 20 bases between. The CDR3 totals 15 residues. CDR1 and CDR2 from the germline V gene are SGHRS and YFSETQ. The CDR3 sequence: CASSLSEGLIGGYTF. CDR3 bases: TGCGCCAGCAGCCTGTCGGAGGGCTTAATTGGTGGCTACACCTTC. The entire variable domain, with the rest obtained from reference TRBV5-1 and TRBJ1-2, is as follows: KAGVTQTPRYLIKTRGQQVTLSCSPISGHRSVSWYQQTPGQGLQFLFEYFSETQRNKGNFPGRFSGRQFSNSRSEMNVSTLELGDSALYLCASSLSEGLIGGYTFGSGTRLTVV.

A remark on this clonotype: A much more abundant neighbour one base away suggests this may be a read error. The CDR3 bases are TGCGCCAGCAGCCCTCAATGGGGCAGGGGGGACTCTGAAGCTTTCTTT. Translation gives CASSPQWGRGDSEAFF. The chain combines TRBV4-1 with TRBJ1-1; 7 bases are shared with TRBD1. CDR1 and CDR2 from the germline V gene are MGHRA and YSYEKL. After removal of 4 bases from V and 6 bases from J, the junction contained 14 bases not matched to a gene. The CDR3 has 16 amino acids.

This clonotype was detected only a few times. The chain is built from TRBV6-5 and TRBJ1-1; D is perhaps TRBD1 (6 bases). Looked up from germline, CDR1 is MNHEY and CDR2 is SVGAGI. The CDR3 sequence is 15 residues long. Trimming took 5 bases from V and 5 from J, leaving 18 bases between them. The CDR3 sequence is CASSPLQGRRTEAFF. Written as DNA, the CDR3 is TGTGCCAGCAGTCCACTACAGGGTAGACGAACTGAAGCTTTCTTT.

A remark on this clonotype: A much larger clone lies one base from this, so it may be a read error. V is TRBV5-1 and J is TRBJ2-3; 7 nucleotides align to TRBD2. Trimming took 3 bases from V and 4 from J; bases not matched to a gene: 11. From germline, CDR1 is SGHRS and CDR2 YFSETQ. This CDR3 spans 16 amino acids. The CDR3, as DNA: TGCGCCAGCAGCTCGACTAGCTGGGGGATCGCAGATACGCAGTATTTT. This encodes CASSSTSWGIADTQYF. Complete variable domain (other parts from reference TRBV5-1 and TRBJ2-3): KAGVTQTPRYLIKTRGQQVTLSCSPISGHRSVSWYQQTPGQGLQFLFEYFSETQRNKGNFPGRFSGRQFSNSRSEMNVSTLELGDSALYLCASSSTSWGIADTQYFGPGTRLTVL.